Presented here are 28 T cell receptor beta chains from one specimen sequenced in a study of lymphopenia after photon versus proton radiotherapy. Only in-frame clones appear in the TCRdb table, and some are missing; sequencing was by immunoSEQ multiplex PCR. Of some 64,000 clones listed, about 90% are singletons. The input for sequencing was peripheral blood, taken from a patient treated with proton-based radiotherapy. The receptors stem from a man aged 80 or over with esophageal cancer.

This chain uses TRBV6-1 with TRBJ1-5, with 7 bases matching TRBD1. The V segment lost 6 bases and the J segment 5 bases; nucleotides outside the gene matches: 10. This CDR3 spans 15 amino acids. Per the germline V gene, CDR1 is MNHNS and CDR2 is SASEGT. The CDR3 spells CASSETGAPYQPQHF. As DNA, the CDR3 is TGTGCCAGCAGCGAAACAGGGGCGCCCTATCAGCCCCAGCATTTT.

In its sample, this clone was seen many times. This sequence joins TRBV7-3 and TRBJ2-2; 7 bases align to TRBD1. Trimming at V came to 4 bases and at J to 3 bases, leaving 8 bases not matched to a gene. The CDR3 has 16 residues. The germline gives CDR1 SGHTA, CDR2 FQGTGA. The CDR3 region is CASSSPTGSYTGELFF. In nucleotides, the CDR3 is TGTGCCAGCAGCTCCCCGACAGGGTCTTACACCGGGGAGCTGTTTTTT. Together with reference TRBV7-3 and TRBJ2-2, the CDR3 gives the full variable domain: GAGVSQTPSNKVTEKGKYVELRCDPISGHTALYWYRQSLGQGPEFLIYFQGTGAADDSGLPNDRFFAVRPEGSVSTLKIQRTERGDSAVYLCASSSPTGSYTGELFFGEGSRLTVL.

This clone was seen only once. The V and J genes are TRBV4-1 and TRBJ1-6; D gene unclear. This CDR3 has 16 amino acids. V lost 4 bases and J 4 bases, leaving 14 bases between the germline ends. Germline-derived CDR1 and CDR2 are MGHRA and YSYEKL. As DNA, the CDR3 is TGCGCCAGCAGCCCAAATCCCCGGGGATATAATTCACCCCTCCACTTT. Its translation is CASSPNPRGYNSPLHF.

The chain combines TRBV23-1 with TRBJ2-3; no definite D call. TRBV23-1 is an ORF; its function is uncertain. Trimming left V 7 bases short and J 14 bases short, with 16 bases between. This CDR3 is built from 11 residues. DNA of the CDR3: TGCGCCAGCATACCTTCCTTGATCAGGTATTTT. Translating gives CASIPSLIRYF.

V gene TRBV6-5 combines with J gene TRBJ2-7; 10 nucleotides agree with TRBD1. Germline lookup yields CDR1 MNHEY and CDR2 SVGAGI. The CDR3 spans 15 residues. J gave up 2 bases and V 7 bases, and 8 bases lay outside the gene matches. CDR3 coding DNA: TGTGCCAGCACCCCAGACAGGGGGCGAACCTACGAGCAGTACTTC. Translating it yields CASTPDRGRTYEQYF.

The rearrangement joins TRBV11-2 to TRBJ1-6; maybe TRBD1 (5 bases). V was cut by 8 bases and J by 2 bases, with 22 bases left in between. The CDR3 length is 18 residues. Germline CDR1 reads SGHAT; CDR2 reads FQNNGV. DNA for the CDR3: TGTGCCAGCTCCCCTACCGGGCGGCAGGGTCCCTATAATTCACCCCTCCACTTT. Translated: CASSPTGRQGPYNSPLHF.

This clone was found once. V usage is TRBV18 and J usage is TRBJ2-1, with a possible D match to TRBD2 (6 bases). The CDR3 loop spans 12 amino acids. Trimming shortened V by 2 bases and J by 9 bases, and 8 bases separated the two germline ends. From germline, CDR1 is KGHSH and CDR2 LQKENI. The CDR3 nucleotides read TGTGCCAGCTCACCAGGCGGGGTTGAGCAGTTCTTC. Translating gives CASSPGGVEQFF.

The genes are TRBV6-1 and TRBJ2-1; D unclear. V was cut by 11 bases and J by 0 bases, with 17 bases left in between. The CDR3 is 15 amino acids. Germline V gives CDR1 MNHNS, CDR2 SASEGT. The CDR3 coding sequence is TGTGCCTGCCAGATAGACCCTAGCTCCTACAATGAGCAGTTCTTC. Translated, it gives CACQIDPSSYNEQFF.

This clone was seen only a few times. This chain links TRBV19 with TRBJ1-2; D is undetermined. This CDR3 has 14 residues. With 10 bases removed from V and 4 bases from J, the gap between germline ends came to 19 bases. CDR1 LNHDA and CDR2 SQIVND come from the germline V gene (reference sequence). This CDR3 is CATQSAGDVYGYTF. DNA of the CDR3: TGTGCCACTCAGAGTGCAGGCGACGTCTATGGCTACACCTTC.

V usage is TRBV7-8 and J usage is TRBJ1-2; a possible D gene is TRBD1 (5 bases). CDR1 is SGHVS, CDR2 FQNEAQ, per germline. Trimming pared 5 bases from V and 3 bases from J, leaving 16 bases between. The CDR3 is 15 residues long. This chain's CDR3 is CASSPRPGQYYGYTF. The CDR3 region has the DNA TGTGCCAGCAGCCCGCGGCCGGGGCAATACTATGGCTACACCTTC.

This chain links TRBV5-1 with TRBJ1-1; tentative D call: TRBD1 (6 bases). Trimming took off 2 bases at V and 6 bases at J, with 14 bases between the two ends. Looked up from germline, CDR1 is SGHRS and CDR2 is YFSETQ. The CDR3 sequence is 14 residues long. This chain's CDR3 is CASSLNGGAAEAFF. In DNA form, the CDR3 reads TGCGCCAGCAGCTTAAATGGGGGCGCGGCTGAAGCTTTCTTT.

The J gene is TRBJ2-3, the V gene TRBV18; TRBD2 agrees at 10 bases. Germline V gives CDR1 KGHSH, CDR2 LQKENI. Unmatched junction bases numbered 4, after V lost 3 bases and J lost 4 bases. The CDR3 totals 15 residues. CDR3 region: CASSPASGSPDTQYF. CDR3 nucleotide sequence: TGTGCCAGCTCACCGGCTAGCGGGAGCCCAGATACGCAGTATTTT.

This clone appeared a single time. J is TRBJ1-6 and V is TRBV7-2; the D is unclear. The ends were cut back, 5 bases at V and 9 bases at J, with 14 bases in the middle. The CDR3 spans 14 residues. Germline V CDR1 and CDR2: SGHTA, FQGNSA. The CDR3 loop reads CASSPIYTISPLHF. The CDR3 DNA reads as TGTGCCAGCAGCCCCATCTACACGATTTCACCCCTCCACTTT.

The V gene is TRBV7-9, the J gene TRBJ2-2; TRBD1 matches at 7 bases. Germline CDR1 is SEHNR and CDR2 is FQNEAQ (reference sequence). J gave up 2 bases and V 10 bases, and 10 bases lay outside the gene matches. This CDR3 has 15 amino acids. CDR3 residues: CATPLGQPNTGELFF. The CDR3 DNA is TGTGCCACCCCCTTGGGACAGCCCAACACCGGGGAGCTGTTTTTT.

The CDR3 DNA reads TGTGCCAGCAGCAAAGGGGGGCCTAGCGGGAACCAAGAGACCCAGTACTTC. Protein sequence: CASSKGGPSGNQETQYF. This chain connects TRBV21-1 to TRBJ2-5; the DNA was not compared with TRBD2, the D call given in the table. TRBV21-1 is deemed a pseudogene. The CDR3 runs to 17 residues.

This sequence joins TRBV20-1 and TRBJ2-5, with a tentative D call TRBD1 (6 bases). Germline values: CDR1 DFQATT, CDR2 SNEGSKA (reference sequence). CDR3 length: 11 residues. V was trimmed by 5 bases and J by 5 bases, leaving 9 bases between them. The CDR3 DNA reads TGCAGTGCTGTAACAGGGGAGACCCAGTACTTC. This codes for CSAVTGETQYF.

The CDR3 bases are TGCGCCAGCAGCCAAGTGGCAGGGAAGGAGAATCAGCCCCAGCATTTT. Encoded protein: CASSQVAGKENQPQHF. The V call is TRBV4-3, the J call TRBJ1-5; D perhaps matches TRBD1 (5 bases). Germline assignment: CDR1 LGHNA and CDR2 YSLEER. The CDR3 is 16 residues long. Trimming shortened V by 1 base and J by 4 bases, and 14 bases separated the two germline ends.

The rearrangement links TRBV7-2 to TRBJ2-2, with 7 positions matching TRBD2. The CDR3 spans 15 residues. Germline CDR1 SGHTA, CDR2 FQGNSA. The J segment lost 0 bases and the V segment lost 4 bases, leaving 2 bases of the junction unmatched. The CDR3 bases are TGTGCCAGCAGCTGGAGCGGGGCGAACACCGGGGAGCTGTTTTTT. Its protein is CASSWSGANTGELFF.

The chain recombines TRBV12-5 with TRBJ1-2, with unresolved D. This CDR3 is 14 amino acids long. CDR1 is LGHNT, CDR2 FRNRAP, per germline. With 2 bases removed from V and 8 bases from J, the gap between germline ends came to 15 bases. CDR3 DNA sequence: TGTGCTAGTGGTTTGAGGCCCCGTTGGATCGGCTACACCTTC. This gives the protein CASGLRPRWIGYTF.

This clone came up once. The rearrangement joins TRBV10-3 to TRBJ2-5; D may be TRBD1 (6 bases). The CDR3 totals 13 residues. V lost 3 bases, J lost 4 bases, and 9 bases lay in between. Germline loops: CDR1 ENHRY, CDR2 SYGVKD. As DNA, the CDR3 is TGTGCCATCAGTGATCCAGGGGTAGAGACCCAGTACTTC. It specifies CAISDPGVETQYF.

The V gene is TRBV5-6, the J gene TRBJ1-1, with no clear D. The V end was cut by 0 bases, the J end by 10 bases, with 13 bases between. CDR1 is SGHDT, CDR2 YYEEEE, per germline. The CDR3 consists of 13 residues. The CDR3 coding sequence is TGTGCCAGCAGCTTGGAGAGTCAGGATGGAGCTTTCTTT. Translation: CASSLESQDGAFF.

The chain has TRBV7-9 and TRBJ1-1; D is unclear. Germline V gives CDR1 SEHNR, CDR2 FQNEAQ (reference sequence). The CDR3 covers 18 residues. V lost 1 base to trimming and J lost 1 base, with 19 bases between them. The CDR3 loop reads CASSLGRASNERNTEAFF. In DNA form, the CDR3 reads TGTGCCAGCAGCTTAGGGAGAGCCTCCAATGAGAGGAACACTGAAGCTTTCTTT.

This rearrangement joins TRBV10-1 to TRBJ2-5, with TRBD1 matching 8 bases. The CDR3 is 14 amino acids. CDR1 and CDR2 (germline): WNHNN, SYGVQD (reference sequence). With V trimmed by 5 bases and J by 4 bases, 6 bases remained unmatched. The CDR3 DNA follows: TGCGCCAGCAGTCCGACAGGGGTACGAGAGACCCAGTACTTC. Protein product: CASSPTGVRETQYF.

This chain links TRBV4-1 with TRBJ2-1; D not resolved. The germline V gene has CDR1 MGHRA and CDR2 YSYEKL. The CDR3 is 14 residues long. V lost 0 bases, J lost 12 bases, and 15 bases lay in between. The DNA of the CDR3 is TGCGCCAGCAGCCAAGATCGTACCCTCACGGGGCAGTTCTTC. As protein: CASSQDRTLTGQFF.

This chain joins TRBV11-2 and TRBJ2-5; 9 nucleotides agree with TRBD2. Near its end, the DNA agrees better with TRBJ2-7, so the J call may be wrong. This CDR3 is built from 14 residues. Per germline, CDR1 SGHAT and CDR2 FQNNGV. The CDR3 DNA is TGTGCCAGCAGCTTAGTGCGGGGGGGATACGAGCAGTACTTC. It is translated as CASSLVRGGYEQYF.

The sample holds one count of this clone. The chain couples TRBV6-1 to TRBJ1-5; D possibly corresponds to TRBD1 (6 bases). The CDR3 sequence is 14 residues long. Trimming took 5 bases from V and 3 from J, leaving 11 bases between them. The germline V gene encodes CDR1 MNHNS and CDR2 SASEGT. The CDR3 nucleotides are TGTGCCAGCAGTATTACAGGGTACAATCAGCCCCAGCATTTT. It specifies CASSITGYNQPQHF.

The chain combines TRBV21-1 with TRBJ2-3. TRBV21-1 is designated a pseudogene. The CDR3 runs 16 residues. The CDR3 bases are TGTGCCAGCAGCAGCCCGGGACGGACACACACAGATACGCAGTATTTT. Its protein is CASSSPGRTHTDTQYF.

The gene calls are TRBV7-6 and TRBJ1-5; 9 nucleotides match TRBD1. V shed 3 bases, J shed 4 bases, and the junction held 1 base outside the gene matches. CDR1 SGHVS and CDR2 FNYEAQ come from the germline V gene. CDR3 size: 14 residues. The CDR3, as DNA: TGTGCCAGCAGCTTGGACAGGGGAAATCAGCCCCAGCATTTT. This translates into CASSLDRGNQPQHF. Variable domain in full (rest from reference TRBV7-6 and TRBJ1-5): GAGVSQSPRYKVTKRGQDVALRCDPISGHVSLYWYRQALGQGPEFLTYFNYEAQQDKSGLPNDRFSAERPEGSISTLTIQRTEQRDSAMYRCASSLDRGNQPQHFGDGTRLSIL.